Detailed here is one TCR beta chain. The antigen is not known. These data come from a study of OX40 agonist ivuxolimab in advanced cancers. No patient had autoimmune disease or received systemic immunosuppression. The CDR3 sequence is 15 residues long. The germline CDR1 and CDR2 sequences are MNHEY and SVGAGI. The junction had 4 bases not matched to a gene; V was cut back by 5 bases and J by 0 bases. Sequencing used immunoSEQ multiplex PCR; TCRdb keeps in-frame clones, though not all of them. Among 7,900 or so clones listed, over 60% were seen once. Study-wide results and caveats: Researchers did not establish what antigens the expanded peripheral T cells target.

This sample comprised CD4+ or CD8+ T cells sorted from blood, obtained in a trial of the OX40 agonist ivuxolimab. This sequence joins TRBV6-5 and TRBJ2-1; 7 bases fit TRBD2. This receptor was identified in an adult with an advanced solid tumor such as melanoma, head and neck, liver or kidney cancer. CDR3 residues: CASSLADSSYNEQFF. DNA for the CDR3: TGTGCCAGCAGTCTAGCGGATAGCTCCTACAATGAGCAGTTCTTC.